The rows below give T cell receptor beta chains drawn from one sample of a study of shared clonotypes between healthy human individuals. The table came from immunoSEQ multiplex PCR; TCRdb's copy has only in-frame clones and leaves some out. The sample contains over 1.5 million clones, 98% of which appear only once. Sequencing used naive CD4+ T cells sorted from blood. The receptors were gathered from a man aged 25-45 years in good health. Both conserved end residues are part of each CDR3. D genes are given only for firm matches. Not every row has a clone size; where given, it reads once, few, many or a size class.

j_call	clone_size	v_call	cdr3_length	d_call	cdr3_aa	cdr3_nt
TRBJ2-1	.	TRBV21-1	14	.	CASYLAEPYNEQFF	TGTGCCAGCTACCTAGCGGAGCCCTACAATGAGCAGTTCTTC
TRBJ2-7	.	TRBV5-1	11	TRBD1	CASSFDRVQYF	TGCGCCAGCAGCTTCGACAGGGTGCAGTACTTC
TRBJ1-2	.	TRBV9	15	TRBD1	CASSPGQAENYGYTF	TGTGCCAGCAGCCCGGGACAGGCGGAAAACTATGGCTACACCTTC
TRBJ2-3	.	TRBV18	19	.	CASSPLSIAGGYITDTQYF	TGTGCCAGCTCACCACTGTCAATAGCAGGGGGGTACATCACAGATACGCAGTATTTT
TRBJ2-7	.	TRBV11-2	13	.	CASSFGETYEQYF	TGTGCCAGCAGCTTCGGAGAAACCTACGAGCAGTACTTC
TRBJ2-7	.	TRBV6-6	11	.	CASAISYEQYF	TGTGCCAGCGCCATCTCCTACGAGCAGTACTTC
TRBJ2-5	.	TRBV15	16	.	CATSRGGTLDMTAQYF	TGTGCCACCAGCAGAGGCGGGACCTTGGATATGACAGCCCAGTACTTC
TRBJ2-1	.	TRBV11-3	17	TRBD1	CASSLDNLGQGHNEQFF	TGTGCCAGCAGCTTAGATAATTTGGGACAGGGACACAATGAGCAGTTCTTC
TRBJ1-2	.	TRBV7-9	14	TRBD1	CASSLRDRGPGYTF	TGTGCCAGCAGCTTAAGGGACAGGGGGCCTGGCTACACCTTC
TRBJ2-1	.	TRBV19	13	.	CASKQSSYNEQFF	TGTGCCAGTAAACAGAGCTCCTACAATGAGCAGTTCTTC
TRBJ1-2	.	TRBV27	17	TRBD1	CASSHGTGHPQYMRYTF	TGTGCCAGCAGTCACGGGACAGGGCATCCCCAGTACATGCGGTACACCTTC
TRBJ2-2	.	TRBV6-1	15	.	CASRSGTQNTGELFF	TGTGCCAGCAGATCCGGGACACAGAACACCGGGGAGCTGTTTTTT
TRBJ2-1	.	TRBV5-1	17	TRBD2	CASRPGGRLAGDHEQFF	TGCGCCAGCAGGCCTGGGGGGAGACTAGCGGGAGACCATGAGCAGTTCTTC
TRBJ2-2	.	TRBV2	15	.	CASIKQGRNTGELFF	TGTGCCAGCATTAAACAGGGACGGAACACCGGGGAGCTGTTTTTT
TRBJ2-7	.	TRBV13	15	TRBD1	CASSRGTGGFYEQYF	TGTGCCAGCAGCCGAGGGACAGGGGGCTTCTACGAGCAGTACTTC
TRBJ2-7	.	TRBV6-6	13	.	CASSYHRAYEQYF	TGTGCCAGCAGTTACCACAGGGCCTACGAGCAGTACTTC
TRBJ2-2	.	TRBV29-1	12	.	CSVGGPTGELFF	TGCAGCGTTGGGGGTCCCACCGGGGAGCTGTTTTTT
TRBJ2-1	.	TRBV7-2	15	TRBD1	CASSKDRDRYNEQFF	TGTGCCAGCAGCAAAGACCGGGACAGATACAATGAGCAGTTCTTC
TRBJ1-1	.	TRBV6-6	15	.	CASSYYARGGTEAFF	TGTGCCAGCAGTTACTACGCCCGAGGGGGCACTGAAGCTTTCTTT
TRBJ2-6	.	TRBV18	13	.	CASSPGTPDVLTF	TGTGCCAGCTCACCAGGGACTCCCGACGTCCTGACTTTC
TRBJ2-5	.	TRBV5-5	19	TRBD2	CASSLGGGGLAGVGETQYF	TGTGCCAGCAGCTTAGGAGGAGGAGGACTAGCGGGAGTGGGCGAGACCCAGTACTTC
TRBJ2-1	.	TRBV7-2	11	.	CASRYYNEQFF	TGTGCCAGCAGGTACTACAATGAGCAGTTCTTC
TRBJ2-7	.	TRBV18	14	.	CASSPRTENYEQYF	TGTGCCAGCTCACCGCGGACAGAAAACTACGAGCAGTACTTC
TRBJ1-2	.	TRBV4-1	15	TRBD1	CASSSGGQGGYGYTF	TGCGCCAGCAGCTCGGGAGGACAGGGAGGTTATGGCTACACCTTC
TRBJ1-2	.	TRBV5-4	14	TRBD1	CASSLDRGWQGYTF	TGTGCCAGCAGCCTCGACAGGGGGTGGCAGGGCTACACCTTC
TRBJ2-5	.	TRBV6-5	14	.	CASSYSDLQETQYF	TGTGCCAGCAGTTACTCGGACCTACAAGAGACCCAGTACTTC
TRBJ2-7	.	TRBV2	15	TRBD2	CARSKTSGSSYEQYF	TGTGCCAGATCCAAGACTAGCGGGAGCTCCTACGAGCAGTACTTC
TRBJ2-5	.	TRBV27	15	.	CASSATGAKGETQYF	TGTGCCAGCAGCGCGACTGGGGCCAAAGGAGAGACCCAGTACTTC
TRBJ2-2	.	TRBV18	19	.	CASSLKQRVGHFNTGELFF	TGTGCCAGCTCACTGAAGCAACGCGTGGGACACTTTAACACCGGGGAGCTGTTTTTT
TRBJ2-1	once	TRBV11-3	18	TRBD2	CASSSRWVPGLGENEQFF	TGTGCCAGCAGCTCACGGTGGGTCCCGGGACTAGGTGAGAATGAGCAGTTCTTC
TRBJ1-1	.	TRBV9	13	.	CASSGLDPPEAFF	TGTGCCAGCAGCGGTCTAGACCCTCCTGAAGCTTTCTTT
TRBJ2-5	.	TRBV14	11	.	CRTGYEETQYF	TGCCGAACAGGGTATGAAGAGACCCAGTACTTC
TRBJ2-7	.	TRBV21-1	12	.	CASSMRIVEQYF	TGTGCCAGCAGCATGAGAATTGTAGAGCAGTACTTC
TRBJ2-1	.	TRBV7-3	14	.	CASSSSGFYNEQFF	TGTGCCAGCAGCTCCAGCGGGTTCTACAATGAGCAGTTCTTC
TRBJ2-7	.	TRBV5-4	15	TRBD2	CASSEGLASSYEQYF	TGTGCCAGCAGCGAAGGACTAGCGTCCTCCTACGAGCAGTACTTC
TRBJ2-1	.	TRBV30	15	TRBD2	CAWTRAGGNFGEQFF	TGTGCCTGGACTCGAGCGGGAGGGAACTTTGGTGAGCAGTTCTTC
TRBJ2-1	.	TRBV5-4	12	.	CASSFSLRGPLF	TGTGCCAGCAGCTTTTCGCTCCGGGGGCCACTCTTC